This T cell receptor beta chain was captured by sequencing in a study of shared clonotypes between healthy human individuals. Turning to the study itself: Plates per donor: three CD4 naive, three CD4 memory, two CD8 naive, one CD8 memory. Whole-study findings and limits: It was the few donors that limited the genetic and exposure-history diversity represented. Clonotypes which were not shared had lower generation probabilities than clonotypes that all four donors shared.

Replicate PCRs from sorted subsets contained roughly 200 ng DNA, which is around 30,000 T cell genomes. The assay was immunoSEQ multiplex PCR, and TCRdb's table has in-frame clones only and misses some. This sample has nearly 2 million clones, with about 94% found just once. V was shortened by 2 bases and J by 5 bases, with 12 bases between the two germline ends. Germline V lookup: CDR1 MNHEY, CDR2 SMNVEV (reference sequence). There are 14 residues in the CDR3. Cells designated naive CD8 were CD45RO-negative and were positively selected for CCR7, with terminally differentiated effector memory CD45RA+ cells excluded. With respect to this clone: What it binds is unknown.

This receptor was obtained from a man in his late teens or twenties in good health. V is TRBV27 and J is TRBJ1-2; tentatively, D is TRBD1 (6 bases). The source material was naive CD8+ T cells sorted from blood. The CDR3 coding sequence is TGTGCCAGCAGTTTACTCGGACAGACGTATGGCTACACCTTC. Translation: CASSLLGQTYGYTF.